This T cell receptor (beta chain) was observed in a study of T cell responses to AZD1222 COVID-19 vaccine. This clone was counted a single time. TCRdb keeps only in-frame clones here, not all; method: immunoSEQ multiplex PCR. The table records about 220,000 clones, roughly 91% of them present only once. The CDR3 length is 15 residues. Germline V gene lookup returns CDR1 ENHRY and CDR2 SYGVKD. The germline V and J ends were trimmed by 3 bases and 1 base, with 10 bases remaining between them. This TCR was sampled from an adult in good health. The V and J genes are TRBV10-3 and TRBJ1-5; D possibly corresponds to TRBD1 (5 bases). This sample comprised peripheral blood, obtained on day 0 of MenACWY control vaccination. Written as DNA, the CDR3 is TGTGCCATCAGTGACGGGGGTCACAGCAATCAGCCCCAGCATTTT. As protein: CAISDGGHSNQPQHF.